The rows below give T cell receptor beta chains drawn from one sample of a study of blood T cell repertoires in COVID-19. The protocol was immunoSEQ multiplex PCR, while the TCRdb copy is restricted to in-frame clones and leaves out a portion. The sample yields under 300,000 clones, more than 80% seen once. The sequencing input was peripheral blood. These receptors were taken from a human donor in a cohort sampled during active COVID-19. The conserved cysteine and the conserved F or W are not part of the CDR3 here.

J gene: TRBJ1-6
V gene: TRBV3-1/TRBV3-2
CDR3 protein: ASSPLDRVLGSPLH

J gene: TRBJ2-6
V gene: TRBV6-6
CDR3 protein: ASTGGHTSGANVLT

J gene: TRBJ1-1
V gene: TRBV5-4
CDR3 protein: ASSPRDKSTEAF

J gene: TRBJ2-7
V gene: TRBV2
CDR3 protein: ASEYQTYEQY

J gene: TRBJ2-2
V gene: TRBV11-2
CDR3 protein: ASSPRGPGLSSGELF

J gene: TRBJ1-6
V gene: TRBV5-1
CDR3 protein: ASWGGTQGSPLH

J gene: TRBJ2-5
V gene: TRBV11-1
CDR3 protein: ASSLRRGSQETQY

J gene: TRBJ2-5
V gene: TRBV5-1
CDR3 protein: ASREGGTAQETQY

J gene: TRBJ1-1
V gene: TRBV27
CDR3 protein: ASSLAGVGAEAF

J gene: TRBJ2-7
V gene: TRBV10-1
CDR3 protein: ASAASGTPLN

J gene: TRBJ2-2
V gene: TRBV24-1
CDR3 protein: ATSDYGQGNTGELF

J gene: TRBJ2-2
V gene: TRBV10-1
CDR3 protein: ASSVLGRWDTGELF

J gene: TRBJ2-3
V gene: TRBV5-4
CDR3 protein: ASSLGQGGADTQY

J gene: TRBJ1-1
V gene: TRBV10-3
CDR3 protein: AISETHPPEAF

J gene: TRBJ1-6
V gene: TRBV15
CDR3 protein: ATSRGQENSPLH

J gene: TRBJ2-3
V gene: TRBV28
CDR3 protein: ASSLDRGLSTDTQY

J gene: TRBJ2-1
V gene: TRBV5-1
CDR3 protein: ASSFLKDSLSVDEQF

J gene: TRBJ2-2
V gene: TRBV10-3
CDR3 protein: AITPGTLTTGELF

J gene: TRBJ2-2
V gene: TRBV5-1
CDR3 protein: ASSTPQGGTGELF

J gene: TRBJ2-2
V gene: TRBV19
CDR3 protein: ASSVQGNTGELF

J gene: TRBJ1-1
V gene: TRBV7-9
CDR3 protein: ASSLGGANTEAF

J gene: TRBJ1-6
V gene: TRBV2
CDR3 protein: ASTGRGSDSPLH

J gene: TRBJ1-2
V gene: TRBV3-1/TRBV3-2
CDR3 protein: ASSEQSNYGYT

J gene: TRBJ2-3
V gene: TRBV24-1
CDR3 protein: ATRGGADTQY

J gene: TRBJ2-7
V gene: TRBV12-3/TRBV12-4
CDR3 protein: ASSQDRVYEQY

J gene: TRBJ2-4
V gene: TRBV7-2
CDR3 protein: ASSRASGTRNIQY

J gene: TRBJ2-3
V gene: TRBV5-1
CDR3 protein: ASSFRGDSQQDTQY

J gene: TRBJ1-1
V gene: TRBV28
CDR3 protein: ASSLYGAISEAF

J gene: TRBJ2-1
V gene: TRBV27
CDR3 protein: ASSSTSGGFDEQF

J gene: TRBJ2-7
V gene: TRBV2
CDR3 protein: ASRFGTSQVNEQY

J gene: TRBJ2-7
V gene: TRBV9
CDR3 protein: ASSVGTTYEQY

J gene: TRBJ1-5
V gene: TRBV29-1
CDR3 protein: SVAGQGTNQPQH

J gene: TRBJ1-4
V gene: TRBV9
CDR3 protein: ASSVGGTDEKLF

J gene: TRBJ1-5
V gene: TRBV19
CDR3 protein: ASSSRQGASNQPQH

J gene: TRBJ2-1
V gene: TRBV10-1
CDR3 protein: ASTSTSGGAEEQF

J gene: TRBJ1-5
V gene: TRBV29-1
CDR3 protein: SVLTGQNQPQH

J gene: TRBJ2-1
V gene: TRBV3-1/TRBV3-2
CDR3 protein: ASSQDRPPEANEQF

J gene: TRBJ1-2
V gene: TRBV5-1
CDR3 protein: ASSISGARGYT

J gene: TRBJ1-1
V gene: TRBV30
CDR3 protein: ALERGGTEAF

J gene: TRBJ1-3
V gene: TRBV10-3
CDR3 protein: AISGDRAEFTGNTIY

J gene: TRBJ1-1
V gene: TRBV6-5
CDR3 protein: ARDRVDEAF

J gene: TRBJ1-1
V gene: TRBV6-5
CDR3 protein: ASKGTGVNTEAF

J gene: TRBJ1-2
V gene: TRBV5-1
CDR3 protein: ASSSGGNYGYT

J gene: TRBJ2-5
V gene: TRBV4-2
CDR3 protein: ASSPRSGIQETQY

J gene: TRBJ1-1
V gene: TRBV19
CDR3 protein: ASSTRDRGQGNTEAF

J gene: TRBJ2-1
V gene: TRBV27
CDR3 protein: ASHTYSGGPLQEQF

J gene: TRBJ2-6
V gene: TRBV3-1/TRBV3-2
CDR3 protein: ASSQGGGLALT

J gene: TRBJ1-1
V gene: TRBV19
CDR3 protein: ASSMARATEAF

J gene: TRBJ1-5
V gene: TRBV7-2
CDR3 protein: ASSTYRVEQPQH

J gene: TRBJ2-7
V gene: TRBV28
CDR3 protein: ASSLPHRGRYEQY

J gene: TRBJ1-6
V gene: TRBV6-4
CDR3 protein: ASSEETGNSPLH

J gene: TRBJ1-2
V gene: TRBV5-8
CDR3 protein: ASSLGGQGGDGYT

J gene: TRBJ1-5
V gene: TRBV9
CDR3 protein: ASNNPPGTGDQPQH